This T cell receptor (beta chain) was identified in a study of early T cells in non-severe SARS-CoV-2 infection. Looking at the study overall: Chains were unpaired, as sequencing was done on bulk RNA from unsorted whole blood.

The CDR3 runs to 14 residues. The germline V gene encodes CDR1 SGHRS and CDR2 YFSETQ. V dropped 3 bases and J dropped 4 bases, with 10 bases sitting between them. Unique molecular identifiers were attached to individual cDNA molecules. TCRdb re-analysed the 5' RACE reads in MiXCR, keeping a single row per CDR3 protein. This sample has 51,000 or so distinct CDR3 sequences, with 8% to 13% found just once. This clonotype appeared a few times. The sample taken for sequencing was whole blood. The clonotype was recovered from an adult who was a healthcare worker with PCR-confirmed SARS-CoV-2 infection or an uninfected control (not recorded which). The gene calls are TRBV5-1 and TRBJ2-2; D perhaps matches TRBD1 (5 bases). CDR3: CASSSGQGTGELFF. The CDR3 bases are TGCGCCAGCAGCTCCGGTCAGGGCACCGGGGAGCTGTTTTTT.